Detailed here is one T cell receptor (beta chain). Its specificity is unknown. The data were taken from a study of T cells in narcolepsy. Findings and caveats of the study: Autoreactive clonotypes reportedly recurred in blood of same and different patients, not controls.

The assay was immunoSEQ multiplex PCR, and TCRdb's table has in-frame clones only and misses some. The data show about 41,000 clones, with approximately 88% seen just once and more than 0.9% held by the top ten. V dropped 3 bases and J dropped 5; count of bases not matched to a gene: 8. The CDR3 has 16 residues. Germline V gene data show CDR1 as SGDLS and CDR2 as YYNGEE. The chain links TRBV9 to TRBJ2-5; 12 nucleotides line up with TRBD2. The sequence came from a human donor with narcolepsy. Sequenced: CD45RA- memory CD4+ T cells from PBMCs. The DNA for the CDR3 is TGTGCCAGCAGCGGGGGGTCTAGCGGGAGGGCGGAGACCCAGTACTTC. This translates into CASSGGSSGRAETQYF.